The 10 T cell receptor beta chains given below trace back to one sample, sequenced in a study of blood T cells in healthy people across ages. A second roughly 7 to 11 cycle PCR used barcoded and J-beta primers. MiXCR, run by TCRdb on the 5' RACE reads, gives a single entry per CDR3 protein. The top ten clones hold 15% to 19% of a sample with 630,000 or so distinct CDR3 sequences, roughly 30% of them seen once. The material sequenced was blood. The receptors originated from a woman of 80 years or more in good health.

In its sample, this clonotype was seen many times. The chain carries TRBV20-1 and TRBJ2-7; D might be TRBD1 (5 bases). CDR3 length: 13 amino acids. The germline V gene encodes CDR1 DFQATT and CDR2 SNEGSKA (reference sequence). The ends were cut back, 2 bases at V and 4 bases at J, with 12 bases in the middle. Here the CDR3 DNA reads TGCAGTGCTAGAAAGTTCAGGGATTACGAGCAGTACTTC. As protein: CSARKFRDYEQYF.

This clonotype was counted at least ten times. This chain uses TRBV6-1 with TRBJ2-7, with 14 positions matching TRBD2. The trim removed 6 bases at V and 6 bases at J, leaving 4 bases unmatched. This CDR3 comprises 14 residues. Germline values: CDR1 MNHNS, CDR2 SASEGT. Here the CDR3 reads CASRPGTSGGEQYF. Written as DNA, the CDR3 is TGTGCCAGCAGACCTGGGACTAGCGGGGGCGAGCAGTACTTC.

This clonotype was observed a few times. This rearrangement joins TRBV7-8 to TRBJ2-1; weak D call: TRBD2 (5 bases). V was cut by 7 bases and J by 1 base, with 14 bases left in between. The CDR3 runs 15 residues. From germline, CDR1 is SGHVS and CDR2 FQNEAQ. CDR3 sequence reads: CASTRTAVSYNEQFF. As DNA, the CDR3 is TGTGCCAGCACCAGAACAGCGGTGTCCTACAATGAGCAGTTCTTC.

The genes are TRBV6-2 or TRBV6-3 and TRBJ2-1; TRBD2 agrees at 9 bases. Germline values: CDR1 MNHEY, CDR2 SVGEGT. The J segment lost 1 base and the V segment lost 8 bases, leaving 6 bases of the junction unmatched. The CDR3 consists of 15 residues. The CDR3 protein is CASGGGRGSYNEQFF. The CDR3 nucleotides are TGTGCCAGCGGTGGCGGGAGGGGATCCTACAATGAGCAGTTCTTC.

This clonotype appeared once. The chain links TRBV27 to TRBJ1-1; 8 positions agree with TRBD1. Trimming at V came to 7 bases and at J to 2 bases, leaving 12 bases not matched to a gene. This CDR3 region has 16 residues. Germline-derived CDR1 and CDR2 are MNHEY and SMNVEV (reference sequence). DNA of the CDR3: TGTGCCAGCATGAGGGCTATCGACAGGGGTAACACTGAAGCTTTCTTT. Its translation is CASMRAIDRGNTEAFF.

J is TRBJ1-2 and V is TRBV10-3; 10 nucleotides agree with TRBD1. Trimming took 5 bases from V and 7 from J; bases not matched to a gene: 7. In germline, CDR1 is ENHRY, CDR2 SYGVKD. The CDR3 totals 14 residues. The CDR3 spells CAISPGQGLGGYTF. The DNA for the CDR3 is TGTGCCATCAGTCCGGGACAGGGGCTCGGTGGCTACACCTTC.

Many counts were recorded for this clonotype. This chain links TRBV18 with TRBJ2-7, with D unclear. The CDR3 runs 14 residues. Per germline, CDR1 KGHSH and CDR2 LQKENI. V gave up 0 bases and J gave up 3 bases, with 9 bases separating them. CDR3 region: CASSPPGLDYEQYF. The CDR3 DNA reads TGTGCCAGCTCACCACCGGGCCTTGACTACGAGCAGTACTTC.

The chain's CDR3 is CSARDLGTTGELFF. The CDR3 region has the DNA TGCAGTGCTAGAGATTTAGGGACAACCGGGGAGCTGTTTTTT. This chain joins TRBV20-1 and TRBJ2-2, with D perhaps matching TRBD1 (6 bases). The CDR3 consists of 14 residues. The germline CDR1 and CDR2 sequences are DFQATT and SNEGSKA (reference sequence). V was shortened by 0 bases and J by 5 bases, with 10 bases between the two germline ends.

This clonotype was picked up many times. This chain connects TRBV10-3 to TRBJ2-7; TRBD1 aligns across 9 bases. The CDR3 extends over 15 amino acids. Looked up from germline, CDR1 is ENHRY and CDR2 is SYGVKD. V gave up 5 bases and J gave up 6 bases; unmatched junction bases: 11. The CDR3 sequence is CAISYSPGQGGEQYF. The CDR3 DNA follows: TGTGCCATCAGTTACTCTCCGGGACAGGGTGGCGAGCAGTACTTC.

CDR3 protein: CSATGGRDEQYF. CDR3 bases: TGCAGTGCCACAGGGGGGAGGGACGAGCAGTACTTC. The chain has TRBV20-1 and TRBJ2-5, with D perhaps matching TRBD1 (8 bases). TRBJ2-7 matches the DNA end more closely, so the J call is doubtful. This CDR3 has 12 residues. Germline CDR1 is DFQATT and CDR2 is SNEGSKA (reference sequence).